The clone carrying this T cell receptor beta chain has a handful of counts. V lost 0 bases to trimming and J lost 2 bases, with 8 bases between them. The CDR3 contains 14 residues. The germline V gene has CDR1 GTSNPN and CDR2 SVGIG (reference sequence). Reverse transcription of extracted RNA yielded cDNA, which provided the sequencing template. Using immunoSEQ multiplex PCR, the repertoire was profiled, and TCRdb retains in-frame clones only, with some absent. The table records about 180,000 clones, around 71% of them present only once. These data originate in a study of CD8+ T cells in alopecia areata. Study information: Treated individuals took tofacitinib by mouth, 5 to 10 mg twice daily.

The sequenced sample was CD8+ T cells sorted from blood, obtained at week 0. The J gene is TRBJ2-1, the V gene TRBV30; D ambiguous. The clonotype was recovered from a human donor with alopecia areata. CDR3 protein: CAWSVRWPYNEQFF. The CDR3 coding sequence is TGTGCCTGGAGTGTACGTTGGCCCTACAATGAGCAGTTCTTC.